The rows below give T cell receptor beta chains drawn from one sample of a study of CD8 T cells in ankylosing spondylitis. TCRdb passed the 5' RACE reads through MiXCR, listing each CDR3 protein once. The sample has around 250,000 distinct CDR3 sequences, 18% seen once; the top ten hold under 40%. The sequenced sample consisted of blood, either unsorted or a sorted T cell fraction (not recorded which). These receptor sequences come from a male donor with ankylosing spondylitis or in good health (not recorded which). The CDR3 runs from the conserved cysteine through the conserved F or W. The order of the fields is J gene, clone size, D gene, V gene, CDR3 DNA, CDR3 protein. D genes are given only for firm matches. The size field is filled for only some rows; it gives once, few, many or a size class.

>TRBJ1-5|few|TRBD1|TRBV27
TGTGCCAGCAGTTTAGGGACAGGTAGCAATCAGCCCCAGCATTTT
CASSLGTGSNQPQHF
>TRBJ1-4|NA|NA|TRBV9
TGTGCCAGCAGCGTAGCGGGGATTGATGAAAAACTGTTTTTT
CASSVAGIDEKLFF
>TRBJ2-7|many|TRBD2|TRBV29-1
TGCAGCGTCGGACTAGCGGGAGTGTGGGAGCAGTACTTC
CSVGLAGVWEQYF
>TRBJ2-1|few|TRBD2|TRBV4-1
TGCGCCAGCAGCCAAGTAATAGGGACTAGCGAGGGCAATGAGCAGTTCTTC
CASSQVIGTSEGNEQFF
>TRBJ2-1|many|TRBD1|TRBV12-3/TRBV12-4
TGTGCCAGCAGTCTCGGGACAGGGGATGAGCAGTTCTTC
CASSLGTGDEQFF
>TRBJ2-7|many|NA|TRBV12-3/TRBV12-4
TGTGCCAGTGGACCGTTGGCGGCAGATGGCGAGCAGTACTTC
CASGPLAADGEQYF
>TRBJ2-7|few|NA|TRBV15
TGTGCCACCAGCAGAGATCAGGTCGGACGCTACGAGCAGTACTTC
CATSRDQVGRYEQYF
>TRBJ2-3|few|TRBD2|TRBV25-1
TGTGCCAGCAGTGCGACTAGCGGGAGTTTAGATACGCAGTATTTT
CASSATSGSLDTQYF
>TRBJ2-3|few|TRBD2|TRBV29-1
TGCAGCGTTGAACTGACTAGCGCACGCACAGATACGCAGTATTTT
CSVELTSARTDTQYF
>TRBJ2-5|NA|TRBD1|TRBV3-1
TGTGCCAGCAGCCAAGGTTCGGGACAGGAGTACCAAGAGACCCAGTACTTC
CASSQGSGQEYQETQYF
>TRBJ2-1|NA|TRBD2|TRBV9
TGTGCCAGCAGCGTGATGGGCGGGAGCTCCTACAATGAGCAGTTCTTC
CASSVMGGSSYNEQFF
>TRBJ2-1|many|NA|TRBV12-3/TRBV12-4
TGTGCCAGCAGTCCGCTGGTTGAGCAGTTCTTC
CASSPLVEQFF
>TRBJ2-7|many|NA|TRBV20-1
TGCAGTACCAGGCCGGTGACTAGCTCCTACGAGCAGTACTTC
CSTRPVTSSYEQYF
>TRBJ2-7|few|TRBD2|TRBV7-2
TGTGCCAGCAGCTCCTCACTAGCGGGTGGCTCCTACGAGCAGTACTTC
CASSSSLAGGSYEQYF
>TRBJ2-5|NA|NA|TRBV7-9
TGTGCCAGCAGCTTAGGTTCATCGCTAGCGCGACAAGAGACCCAGTACTTC
CASSLGSSLARQETQYF
>TRBJ2-1|few|NA|TRBV24-1
TGTGCCACCAGTGATTTAGGGGGTCGTGAGCAGTTCTTC
CATSDLGGREQFF
>TRBJ2-7|NA|NA|TRBV27
TGTGCCAGCAGTTTAAGGGAAGGGGGGAGGTACGAGCAGTACTTC
CASSLREGGRYEQYF
>TRBJ2-1|NA|NA|TRBV20-1
TGCAGTGCTTTGGAGCAGTTCTTC
CSALEQFF
>TRBJ2-7|many|TRBD1|TRBV3-1
TGTGCCAGCAGCCAGAGGGTTAGGGGGCTGACCTACGAGCAGTACTTC
CASSQRVRGLTYEQYF
>TRBJ2-7|few|NA|TRBV5-5
TGTGCCAGCAGCTTGTGGAGGGGAGATCCCTACGAGCAGTACTTC
CASSLWRGDPYEQYF
>TRBJ2-7|few|NA|TRBV9
TGTGCCAGCAGCGCCGACCAGATAGACGAGCAGTACTTC
CASSADQIDEQYF
>TRBJ2-6|many|NA|TRBV4-3
TGCGCCAGCAGCCAGGAAGGACAAGCCGCCTCTGGGGCCAACGTCCTGACTTTC
CASSQEGQAASGANVLTF
>TRBJ1-1|few|TRBD1|TRBV10-3
TGTGCCACCAGGGACAGGGGGCCCCTCGCTGAAGCTTTCTTT
CATRDRGPLAEAFF
>TRBJ2-3|few|TRBD2|TRBV24-1
TGTGCCACCAGTGAACATCAGCGGGAGGGCGAAGATACGCAGTATTTT
CATSEHQREGEDTQYF
>TRBJ2-7|few|TRBD2|TRBV27
TGTGCCAGCAGTCCCGGGAGGGTAGAGGACGAGCAGTACTTC
CASSPGRVEDEQYF
>TRBJ1-2|few|NA|TRBV29-1
TGCAGCGTTGACCCCGCAGCTAACTATGGCTACACCTTC
CSVDPAANYGYTF
>TRBJ2-1|NA|NA|TRBV20-1
TGCAGTGCTAGAAGATTCCCGGACAGCTCCTACAATGAGCAGTTCTTC
CSARRFPDSSYNEQFF
>TRBJ2-1|NA|NA|TRBV6-5
TGTGCCAGCAGTTATAAAGGGGCCAATGAGCAGTTCTTC
CASSYKGANEQFF
>TRBJ2-7|NA|NA|TRBV7-9
TGTGCCAGCAGCGGGATTCAATACTACGAGCAGTACTTC
CASSGIQYYEQYF
>TRBJ1-6|many|TRBD1|TRBV7-6
TGTGCCAGCAGCGCGTACGACAGGGGGACTTCACCCCTCCACTTT
CASSAYDRGTSPLHF
>TRBJ2-3|many|TRBD2|TRBV7-8
TGTGCCAGCAGCTTGTGGGCGGGGGACACAGATACGCAGTATTTT
CASSLWAGDTDTQYF
>TRBJ2-1|few|TRBD2|TRBV4-1
TGCGCCAGCAGCCAAGGACTAGCGGTGCAGTTCTTC
CASSQGLAVQFF
>TRBJ1-5|few|NA|TRBV5-5
TGTGCCAGCAGCTTGGGACACAGTAGCAATCAGCCCCAGCATTTT
CASSLGHSSNQPQHF
>TRBJ2-1|NA|NA|TRBV27
TGTGCCAGCAGTTTAGCCAGAAACAATGAGCAGTTCTTC
CASSLARNNEQFF
>TRBJ1-1|NA|NA|TRBV6-6
TGTGCCAGCAGTTACTCGCCAGATGAAGCTTTCTTT
CASSYSPDEAFF
>TRBJ2-1|NA|NA|TRBV5-3
TGTGCCAGACTCACGGACAGAAGCTCCTACAATGAGCAGTTCTTC
CARLTDRSSYNEQFF
>TRBJ2-7|few|TRBD2|TRBV7-2
TGTGCCAGCAGCTGGGGACTAGCGGGAGGGTACGAGCAGTACTTC
CASSWGLAGGYEQYF
>TRBJ2-7|few|NA|TRBV4-1
TGCGCCAGCAGCCAAGAGAGCGGGCCAACCTACGAGCAGTACTTC
CASSQESGPTYEQYF
>TRBJ2-6|NA|TRBD1|TRBV5-1
TGCGCCAGCAGCTTGATGGGACAGGGAAGAGCTGGGGCCATCGTCCTGACTTTC
CASSLMGQGRAGAIVLTF
>TRBJ2-3|few|NA|TRBV4-2
TGTGCCAGCAGGCCAGGGGTGGGCACAGATACGCAGTATTTT
CASRPGVGTDTQYF
>TRBJ2-7|few|NA|TRBV9
TGTGCCAGCAGCGGCGGGACAGAGTACGAGCAGTACTTC
CASSGGTEYEQYF
>TRBJ2-7|NA|NA|TRBV20-1
TGCAGTGCTAGAGAAGGTCAGGGGAGCTCCTACGAGCAGTACTTC
CSAREGQGSSYEQYF
>TRBJ2-5|NA|TRBD2|TRBV5-1
TGCGCCAGCAGCTGGACTAGCGGAGAAGAGACCCAGTACTTC
CASSWTSGEETQYF
>TRBJ2-7|few|NA|TRBV5-1
TGCGCCAGCAGAGGAGCCGTCGACGAGCAGTACTTC
CASRGAVDEQYF
>TRBJ2-7|few|TRBD1|TRBV7-3
TGTGCCAGCAGCTTAACGGGACAGGGCTTTTACGAGCAGTACTTC
CASSLTGQGFYEQYF
>TRBJ2-1|NA|TRBD2|TRBV7-3
TGTGCCAGCAGCCCATCGGCGGGAGGGCCTGGGGAGCAGTTCTTC
CASSPSAGGPGEQFF
>TRBJ2-1|many|TRBD2|TRBV3-1
TGTGCCAGCAGCCAAGTCAGGACTAGCGGAGACAATGAGCAGTTCTTC
CASSQVRTSGDNEQFF
>TRBJ2-1|NA|TRBD2|TRBV4-2
TGTGCCAGCAGCCAACCTTTGCCAATACCGGGACTAGTGGGCTACAATGAGCAGTTCTTC
CASSQPLPIPGLVGYNEQFF
>TRBJ2-7|few|NA|TRBV18
TGTGCCAGCTCACCCTTAGACAGTTACGAGCAGTACTTC
CASSPLDSYEQYF